This T cell receptor beta chain was recovered during a study of OX40 agonist ivuxolimab in advanced cancers. Regarding the study in general: Ivuxolimab, which targeted the costimulatory receptor OX40 (CD134), was an agonistic, fully human IgG2 monoclonal antibody. Intravenous ivuxolimab was administered to patients every 2 weeks at six dose levels: 0.01, 0.1, 0.3, 1.5, 3 and 10 mg/kg. Among the 50 to 55 dose-escalation patients, some 20 had hepatocellular carcinoma, 15 or so melanoma, 9 renal cell carcinoma and 9 head and neck cancer. In the dose-escalation cohort, 82.7% of patients were male, and the mean age was approximately 64 years, with a range of roughly 23 to 85. Prior anti-PD-1, anti-PD-L1 or anti-CTLA-4 therapy was permitted, and approximately 40% of dose-escalation patients had received checkpoint inhibitors. Partial responses occurred in three dose-escalation patients, of whom one had hepatocellular carcinoma and two had cutaneous melanoma. The purpose of peripheral TCRbeta sequencing was to test whether ivuxolimab changed TCR sequence diversity and led to clonal T-cell expansion. The paper describes the monotherapy dose-escalation part (N ≈ 51 patients) of the phase I trial of ivuxolimab. Results and caveats for the whole study, not just this receptor: Antigen specificity was not determined for the clonally expanded peripheral T cells. At doses from 0.1 to 3.0 mg/kg, clonal expansion was seen in both CD4+ and CD8+ blood T cells between baseline and week 6. In partial responders in the 0.1-3.0 mg/kg groups, normalized peripheral clonal expansion was found to be among the lowest, especially among CD8+ T cells. After ivuxolimab, CD8+ T cells had more expanded clones than CD4+ T cells on average. Low levels of normalized T-cell clonal expansion were also seen in some nonresponding patients.

The trial excluded patients who had a history of autoimmune disease or were on systemic immunosuppression. Peripheral blood for TCR sequencing was drawn from every dose cohort at baseline, at cycle 4 day 1 and at cycle 7 day 1. The samples were taken from a phase I, first-in-human, multicenter, open-label dose-escalation trial of ivuxolimab. The trial enrolled adults with locally advanced or metastatic head and neck squamous cell, hepatocellular, melanoma or renal cell carcinoma. Before TCR sequencing, CD4+ and CD8+ T cells were separately sorted from peripheral blood. Trimming removed 2 bases from V and 4 bases from J, leaving 17 bases between the germline ends. Via the germline V gene, CDR1 is MDHEN and CDR2 SYDVKM. The CDR3 starts with the cysteine, ends with the phenylalanine, and has 16 residues. This entry keeps only the CDR3 DNA: 48 bases, framed from base 1. Comment on this clone: Its specific antigen is unknown. Base quality data are lacking; no much larger clone is found one base away. Within the sample, other DNA sequences also encode this same CDR3.

To sequence the TCRbeta CDR3 region, genomic DNA was isolated from the sorted cells. The immunoSEQ Assay was used for sequencing of TCRbeta CDR3 regions. The immuneACCESS repertoire file appears here via TCRdb, limited to in-frame rearrangements. These files lack a portion of the clones; in checked studies, under half of the deficit traces to unresolved V genes, and the cause of the others is not known. Across this sample there are more than 65,000 clones, with approximately 90% seen only once. The ten top clones hold 0.25% to 0.35% of the sample. In this chain, TRBV28 is recombined with TRBJ1-2; perhaps TRBD1 is the D gene, with 6 bases matching. The receptor was isolated from an adult with an advanced solid tumor such as melanoma, head and neck, liver or kidney cancer. This specimen was CD4+ or CD8+ T cells sorted from blood, taken in a trial of the OX40 agonist ivuxolimab. The CDR3 sequence is CASSLGGGGLLYGYTF. The nucleotides are TGTGCCAGCAGTTTAGGAGGGGGGGGTCTCCTCTATGGCTACACCTTC.